The entry that follows covers one T cell receptor beta chain sequence. Antigen: not known. V was pared by 6 bases and J by 4 bases, with 12 bases between. CDR1 MDHEN and CDR2 SYDVKM come from the germline V gene. The CDR3 is made up of 13 amino acids. These data belong to a study of cytomegalovirus exposure and HLA in healthy donors. Donors had nominal health at sampling but likely had unrecorded immune exposures. Researchers ran the PCR with 60 Vbeta and 13 Jbeta primers. Repertoires were generated with immunoSEQ multiplex PCR, while TCRdb's copy carries only in-frame clones and drops some. The table lists 70,000 or so clones. Regarding the study as a whole: A highly shared variant cluster was judged a likely technical artifact.

The V gene is TRBV28, the J gene TRBJ1-2; no firm D call. This receptor was identified in a boy between 10 and 17 years old in good health and CMV-seronegative. Sequences were obtained from PBMCs. The CDR3 DNA reads TGTGCCAGCAGCTGGAAAGAGGGCTATGGCTACACCTTC. Translation gives CASSWKEGYGYTF.